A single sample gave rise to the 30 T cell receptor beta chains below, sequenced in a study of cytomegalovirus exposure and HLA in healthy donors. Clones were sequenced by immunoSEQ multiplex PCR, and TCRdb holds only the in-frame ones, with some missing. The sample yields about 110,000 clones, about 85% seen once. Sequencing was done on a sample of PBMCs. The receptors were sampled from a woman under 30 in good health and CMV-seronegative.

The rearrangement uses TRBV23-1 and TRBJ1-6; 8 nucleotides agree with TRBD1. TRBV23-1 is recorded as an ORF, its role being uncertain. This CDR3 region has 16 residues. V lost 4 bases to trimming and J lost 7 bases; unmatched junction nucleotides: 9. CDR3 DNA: TGCGCCAGCAGTCTCCTCGCAGGGGGCATGAATTCACCCCTCCACTTT. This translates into CASSLLAGGMNSPLHF.

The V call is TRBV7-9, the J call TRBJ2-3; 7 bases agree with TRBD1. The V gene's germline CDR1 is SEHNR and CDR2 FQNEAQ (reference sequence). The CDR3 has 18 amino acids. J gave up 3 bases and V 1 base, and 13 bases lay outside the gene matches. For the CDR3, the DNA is TGTGCCAGCAGCTTAGGAGGGGGCCGAGAGGTTTTTACAGATACGCAGTATTTT. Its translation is CASSLGGGREVFTDTQYF. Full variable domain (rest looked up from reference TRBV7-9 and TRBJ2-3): DTGVSQNPRHKITKRGQNVTFRCDPISEHNRLYWYRQTLGQGPEFLTYFQNEAQLEKSRLLSDRFSAERPKGSFSTLEIQRTEQGDSAMYLCASSLGGGREVFTDTQYFGPGTRLTVL.

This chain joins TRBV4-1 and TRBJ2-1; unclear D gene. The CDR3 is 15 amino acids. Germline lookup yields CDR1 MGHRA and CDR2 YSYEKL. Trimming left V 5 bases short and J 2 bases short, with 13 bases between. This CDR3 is CASSSRQPPYNEQFF. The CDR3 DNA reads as TGCGCCAGCAGCAGCCGACAACCGCCCTACAATGAGCAGTTCTTC.

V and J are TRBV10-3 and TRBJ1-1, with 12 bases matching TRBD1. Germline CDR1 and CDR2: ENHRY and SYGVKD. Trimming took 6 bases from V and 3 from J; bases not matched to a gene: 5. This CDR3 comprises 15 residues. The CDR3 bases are TGTGCCATCAGCGCGGGACAGGGGGCAGACACTGAAGCTTTCTTT. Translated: CAISAGQGADTEAFF.

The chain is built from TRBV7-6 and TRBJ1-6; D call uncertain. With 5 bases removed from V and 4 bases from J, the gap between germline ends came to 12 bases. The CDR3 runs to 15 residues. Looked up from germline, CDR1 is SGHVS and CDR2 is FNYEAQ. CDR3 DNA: TGTGCCAGCAGCACCTCGACTGTTTATAATTCACCCCTCCACTTT. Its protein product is CASSTSTVYNSPLHF.

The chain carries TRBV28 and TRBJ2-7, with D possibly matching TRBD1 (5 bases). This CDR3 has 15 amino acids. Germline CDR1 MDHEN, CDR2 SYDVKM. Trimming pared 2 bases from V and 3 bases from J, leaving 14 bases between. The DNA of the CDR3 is TGTGCCAGCAGTTTACTCGGTCAGGGTAACTACGAGCAGTACTTC. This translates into CASSLLGQGNYEQYF.

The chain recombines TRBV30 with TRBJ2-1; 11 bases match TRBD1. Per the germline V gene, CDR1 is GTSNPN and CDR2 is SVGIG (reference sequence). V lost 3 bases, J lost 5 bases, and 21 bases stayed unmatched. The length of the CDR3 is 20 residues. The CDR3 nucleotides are TGTGCCTGGAGGGGGGGAGGACAGGGGGCCTCATTTATCTTTCACAATGAGCAGTTCTTC. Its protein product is CAWRGGGQGASFIFHNEQFF.

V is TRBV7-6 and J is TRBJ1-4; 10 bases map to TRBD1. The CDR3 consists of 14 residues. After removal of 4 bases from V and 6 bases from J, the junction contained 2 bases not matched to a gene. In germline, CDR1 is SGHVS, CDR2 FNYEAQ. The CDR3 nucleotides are TGTGCCAGCAGCTACGGGACAGGGGATGAAAAACTGTTTTTT. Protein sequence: CASSYGTGDEKLFF.

CDR3 in DNA: TGTGCCAGCAGTCCAGTTAGCGGGGGGGCGGGGCTGTTTTTT. This translates into CASSPVSGGAGLFF. The V gene is TRBV6-6, the J gene TRBJ2-2, with TRBD2 identical over 11 bases. From germline, CDR1 is MNHNY and CDR2 SVGAGI (reference sequence). The CDR3 totals 14 residues. Trimming at V came to 5 bases and at J to 13 bases, leaving 9 bases not matched to a gene.

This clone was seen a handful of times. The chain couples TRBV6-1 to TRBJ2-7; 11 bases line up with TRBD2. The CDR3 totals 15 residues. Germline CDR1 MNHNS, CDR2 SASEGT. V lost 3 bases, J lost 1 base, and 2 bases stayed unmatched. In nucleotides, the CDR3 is TGTGCCAGCAGTGATCTAGCGGGGGGTTCCTACGAGCAGTACTTC. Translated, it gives CASSDLAGGSYEQYF.

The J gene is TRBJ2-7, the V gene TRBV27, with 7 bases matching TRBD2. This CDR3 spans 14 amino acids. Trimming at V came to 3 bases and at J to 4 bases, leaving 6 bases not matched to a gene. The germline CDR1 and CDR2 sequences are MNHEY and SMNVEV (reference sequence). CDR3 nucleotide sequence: TGTGCCAGCAGTTTGGGGGGGACCTCTTACGAGCAGTACTTC. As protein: CASSLGGTSYEQYF.

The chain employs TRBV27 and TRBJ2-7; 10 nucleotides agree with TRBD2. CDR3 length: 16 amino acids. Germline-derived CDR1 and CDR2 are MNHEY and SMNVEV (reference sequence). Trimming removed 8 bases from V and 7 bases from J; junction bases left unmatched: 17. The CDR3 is CASFDRKRGGWGEQYF. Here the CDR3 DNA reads TGTGCCAGCTTTGATCGTAAGCGGGGGGGCTGGGGGGAGCAGTACTTC.

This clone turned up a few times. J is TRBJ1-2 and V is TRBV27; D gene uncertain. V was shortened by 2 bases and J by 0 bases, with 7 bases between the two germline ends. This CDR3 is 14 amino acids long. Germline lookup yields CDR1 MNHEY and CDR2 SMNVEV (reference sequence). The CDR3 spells CASSLRGTNYGYTF. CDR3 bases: TGTGCCAGCAGTTTACGAGGAACTAACTATGGCTACACCTTC.

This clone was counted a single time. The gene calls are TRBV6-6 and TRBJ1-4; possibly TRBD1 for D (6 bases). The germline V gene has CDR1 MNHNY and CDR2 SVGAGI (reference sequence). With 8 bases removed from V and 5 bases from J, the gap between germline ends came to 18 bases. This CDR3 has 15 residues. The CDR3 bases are TGTGCCAGCGGGGGATTACAGGGAGGGAATGAAAAACTGTTTTTT. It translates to CASGGLQGGNEKLFF.

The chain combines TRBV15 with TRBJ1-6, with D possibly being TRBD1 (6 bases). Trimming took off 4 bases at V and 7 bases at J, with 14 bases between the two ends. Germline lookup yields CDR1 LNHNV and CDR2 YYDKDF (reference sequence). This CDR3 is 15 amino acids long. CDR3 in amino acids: CATSTGGGANSPLHF. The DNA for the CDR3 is TGTGCCACCAGCACCGGAGGGGGGGCAAATTCACCCCTCCACTTT. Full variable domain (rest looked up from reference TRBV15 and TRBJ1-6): DAMVIQNPRYQVTQFGKPVTLSCSQTLNHNVMYWYQQKSSQAPKLLFHYYDKDFNNEADTPDNFQSRRPNTSFCFLDIRSPGLGDTAMYLCATSTGGGANSPLHFGNGTRLTVT.

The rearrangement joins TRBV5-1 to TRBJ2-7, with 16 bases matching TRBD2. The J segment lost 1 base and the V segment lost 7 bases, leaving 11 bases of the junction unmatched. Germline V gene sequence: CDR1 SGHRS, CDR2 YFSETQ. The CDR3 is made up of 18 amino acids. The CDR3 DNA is TGCGCCAGCTCCATATCCGGGACTAGCGGGGGGGGATCCTACGAGCAGTACTTC. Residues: CASSISGTSGGGSYEQYF.

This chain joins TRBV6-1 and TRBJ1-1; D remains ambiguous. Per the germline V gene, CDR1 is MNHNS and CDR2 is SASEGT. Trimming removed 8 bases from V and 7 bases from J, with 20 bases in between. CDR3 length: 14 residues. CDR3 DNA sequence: TGTGCCAGCGGGAACTTGTGGGAGCTCAGTGAAGCTTTCTTT. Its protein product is CASGNLWELSEAFF.

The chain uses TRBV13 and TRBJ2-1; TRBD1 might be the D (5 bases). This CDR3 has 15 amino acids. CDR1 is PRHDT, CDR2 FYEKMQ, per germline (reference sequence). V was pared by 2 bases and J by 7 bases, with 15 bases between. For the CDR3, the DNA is TGTGCCAGCAGCTTACGGCAGGGCGATGAGAATGAGCAGTTCTTC. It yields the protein CASSLRQGDENEQFF. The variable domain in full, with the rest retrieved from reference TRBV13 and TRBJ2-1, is AAGVIQSPRHLIKEKRETATLKCYPIPRHDTVYWYQQGPGQDPQFLISFYEKMQSDKGSIPDRFSAQQFSDYHSELNMSSLELGDSALYFCASSLRQGDENEQFFGPGTRLTVL.

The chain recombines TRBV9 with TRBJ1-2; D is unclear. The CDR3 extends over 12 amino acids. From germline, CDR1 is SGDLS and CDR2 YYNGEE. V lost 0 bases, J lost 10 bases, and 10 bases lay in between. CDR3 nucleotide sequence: TGTGCCAGCAGCGTAGCTTTCGGGGACTACACCTTC. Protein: CASSVAFGDYTF.

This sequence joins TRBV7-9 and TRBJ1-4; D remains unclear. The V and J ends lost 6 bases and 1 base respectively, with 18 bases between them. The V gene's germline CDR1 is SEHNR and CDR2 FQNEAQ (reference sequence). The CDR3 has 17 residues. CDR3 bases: TGTGCCAGCAGTCCCGGGTGGGAGTTGGAAACTAATGAAAAACTGTTTTTT. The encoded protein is CASSPGWELETNEKLFF.

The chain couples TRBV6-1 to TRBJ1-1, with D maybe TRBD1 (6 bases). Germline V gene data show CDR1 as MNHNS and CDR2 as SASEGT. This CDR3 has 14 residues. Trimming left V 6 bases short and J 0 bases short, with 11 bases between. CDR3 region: CASRRDRMNTEAFF. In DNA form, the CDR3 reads TGTGCCAGCAGGAGAGACAGGATGAACACTGAAGCTTTCTTT.

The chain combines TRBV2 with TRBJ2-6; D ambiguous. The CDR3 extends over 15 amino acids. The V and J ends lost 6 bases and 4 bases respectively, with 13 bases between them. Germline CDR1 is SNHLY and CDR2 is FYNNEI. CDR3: CASRPNSSGANVLTF. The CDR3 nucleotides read TGTGCCAGCAGACCCAACAGTTCCGGGGCCAACGTCCTGACTTTC.

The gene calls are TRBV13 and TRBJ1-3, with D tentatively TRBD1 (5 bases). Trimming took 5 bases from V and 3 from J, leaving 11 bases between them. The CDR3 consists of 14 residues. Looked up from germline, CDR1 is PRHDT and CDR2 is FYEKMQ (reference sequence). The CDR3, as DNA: TGTGCCAGCAGCCTCGTGGGGCATGGAAACACCATATATTTT. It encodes CASSLVGHGNTIYF.

The CDR3 is CASSLGGRGVTEAFF. The CDR3 DNA reads TGTGCCAGCAGCTTAGGTGGCAGGGGGGTGACTGAAGCTTTCTTT. The chain couples TRBV7-2 to TRBJ1-1; the match to TRBD1 covers 7 bases. The trim removed 1 base at V and 5 bases at J, leaving 7 bases unmatched. Looked up from germline, CDR1 is SGHTA and CDR2 is FQGNSA. The CDR3 consists of 15 residues. Looking up the rest from reference TRBV7-2 and TRBJ1-1 gives the full variable domain: GAGVSQSPSNKVTEKGKDVELRCDPISGHTALYWYRQSLGQGLEFLIYFQGNSAPDKSGLPSDRFSAERTGGSVSTLTIQRTQQEDSAVYLCASSLGGRGVTEAFFGQGTRLTVV.

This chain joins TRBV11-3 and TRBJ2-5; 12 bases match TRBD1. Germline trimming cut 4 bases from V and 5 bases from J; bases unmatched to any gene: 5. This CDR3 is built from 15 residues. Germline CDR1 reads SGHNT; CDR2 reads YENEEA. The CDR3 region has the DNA TGTGCCAGCAGCTCGGGACAGGGGGCCGGGGAGACCCAGTACTTC. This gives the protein CASSSGQGAGETQYF.

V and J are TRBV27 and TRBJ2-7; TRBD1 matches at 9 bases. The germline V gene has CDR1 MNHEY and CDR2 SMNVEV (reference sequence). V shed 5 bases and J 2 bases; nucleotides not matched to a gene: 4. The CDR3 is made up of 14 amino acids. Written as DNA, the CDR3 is TGTGCCAGCAGTATCCGGACAGGGGCCTACGAGCAGTACTTC. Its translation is CASSIRTGAYEQYF.

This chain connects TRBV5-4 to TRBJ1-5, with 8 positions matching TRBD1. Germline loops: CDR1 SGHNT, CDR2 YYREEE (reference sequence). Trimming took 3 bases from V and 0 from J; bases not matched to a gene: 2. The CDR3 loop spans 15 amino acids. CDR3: CASSSGQGSNQPQHF. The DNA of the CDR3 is TGTGCCAGCAGCTCCGGACAGGGTAGCAATCAGCCCCAGCATTTT.

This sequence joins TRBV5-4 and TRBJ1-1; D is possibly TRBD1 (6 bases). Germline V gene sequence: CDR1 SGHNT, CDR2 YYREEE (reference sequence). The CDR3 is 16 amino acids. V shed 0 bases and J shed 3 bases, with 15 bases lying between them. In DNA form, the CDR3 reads TGTGCCAGCAGCTTGGTCGATGGGGGCGCGTACACTGAAGCTTTCTTT. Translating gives CASSLVDGGAYTEAFF.

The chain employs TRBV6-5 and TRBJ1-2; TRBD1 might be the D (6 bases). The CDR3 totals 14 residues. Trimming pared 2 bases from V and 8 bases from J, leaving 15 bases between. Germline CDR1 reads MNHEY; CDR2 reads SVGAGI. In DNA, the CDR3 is TGTGCCAGCAGTTACGACAGGAGATCTTGGGGCTACACCTTC. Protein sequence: CASSYDRRSWGYTF.

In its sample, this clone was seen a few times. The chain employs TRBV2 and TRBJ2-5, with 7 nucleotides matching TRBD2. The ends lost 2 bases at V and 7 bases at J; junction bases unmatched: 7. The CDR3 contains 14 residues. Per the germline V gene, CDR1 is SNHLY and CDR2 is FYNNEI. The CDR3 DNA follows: TGTGCCAGCAGTGAACTAGCGGTGGCAGGGACCCAGTACTTC. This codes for CASSELAVAGTQYF.